This TCR beta chain was sequenced during a study of T cell responses to AZD1222 COVID-19 vaccine. The repertoire was sequenced with immunoSEQ multiplex PCR; TCRdb's copy has only in-frame clones and lacks some. The sample lists approximately 160,000 clones; about 90% were seen once. This clone has only one observation. CDR1 LNHNV and CDR2 YYDKDF come from the germline V gene (reference sequence). This CDR3 is built from 18 residues. The V gene end was trimmed by 3 bases and the J gene end by 5 bases; junction bases not matched to a gene: 13. Specimen: peripheral blood, collected on day 0 of AZD1222 vaccination. The sequence was collected from an adult in good health. The chain joins TRBV15 to TRBJ2-7; 13 nucleotides align to TRBD2. Here the CDR3 reads CATSSHYLRTSGSNEQYF. CDR3 coding DNA: TGTGCCACCAGCAGTCACTATTTAAGGACTAGCGGGAGTAACGAGCAGTACTTC.